A selection of T cell receptor beta chains follows, all from one sample in a study of blood T cell repertoires in COVID-19. Libraries were prepared by immunoSEQ multiplex PCR; TCRdb keeps only in-frame clonotypes and omits some of them. The sample has 250,000 to 400,000 clones, roughly 88% seen once. Input material: peripheral blood. The receptors shown here come from a woman in her thirties with COVID-19, enrolled during active disease. CDR3s include the opening cysteine and the closing phenylalanine or tryptophan. Fields, in order: V gene, clone size, J gene, D gene, CDR3 protein, CDR3 DNA. D genes are given only for firm matches. Expanded clones are given a class, and other clones once, few, many or no size at all.

TRBV5-1	few	TRBJ2-1	TRBD2	CASSPGGTSGRRFHNEQFF	TGCGCCAGCAGCCCCGGGGGGACTAGCGGTAGGAGGTTCCACAATGAGCAGTTCTTC
TRBV6-4	-	TRBJ1-4	TRBD1	CARATAGTGWEKLFF	TGTGCCAGGGCAACCGCTGGGACAGGGTGGGAAAAACTGTTTTTT
TRBV19	-	TRBJ1-1	-	CASSNRGRNTEAFF	TGTGCCAGTAGTAATAGGGGGAGGAACACTGAAGCTTTCTTT
TRBV18	-	TRBJ2-7	-	CASSPGQPRSYEQYF	TGTGCCAGCTCACCCGGACAGCCAAGAAGCTACGAGCAGTACTTC
TRBV29-1	-	TRBJ1-2	TRBD1	CSVDTGRGARYGYTF	TGCAGCGTTGATACGGGCAGGGGGGCCAGGTATGGCTACACCTTC
TRBV19	-	TRBJ1-1	TRBD1	CASTPDRAYTEAFF	TGTGCCAGTACCCCGGACAGGGCCTACACTGAAGCTTTCTTT
TRBV29-1	-	TRBJ1-3	-	CSVYSSGNTIYF	TGCAGCGTTTACTCCTCTGGAAACACCATATATTTT
TRBV20-1	-	TRBJ1-2	-	CSARRQFGYTF	TGCAGTGCTAGAAGACAGTTTGGCTACACCTTC
TRBV11-2	-	TRBJ2-7	-	CASRVAGQGKNEQYF	TGTGCCAGCAGGGTTGCCGGGCAGGGAAAAAACGAGCAGTACTTC
TRBV6-2/TRBV6-3	-	TRBJ2-1	TRBD2	CASSHPTSGLYNEQFF	TGTGCCAGCAGTCATCCGACTAGCGGATTATACAATGAGCAGTTCTTC
TRBV30	-	TRBJ1-1	TRBD1	CAWTRQGGTEAFF	TGTGCCTGGACCCGACAGGGGGGCACTGAAGCTTTCTTT
TRBV11-2	-	TRBJ2-3	TRBD2	CASSLGLAASTDTQYF	TGTGCCAGCAGCTTAGGTCTAGCGGCTAGCACAGATACGCAGTATTTT
TRBV6-5	few	TRBJ2-3	TRBD2	CATGLAGRTDTQYF	TGTGCCACGGGACTAGCGGGACGCACAGATACGCAGTATTTT
TRBV6-5	-	TRBJ2-2	TRBD1	CASSLARGHSGELFF	TGTGCCAGCAGTTTAGCCAGGGGGCATTCCGGGGAGCTGTTTTTT
TRBV5-5	-	TRBJ1-4	-	CASSSASTTNEKLFF	TGTGCCAGCAGCTCAGCGAGCACAACTAATGAAAAACTGTTTTTT
TRBV5-6	-	TRBJ2-7	TRBD1	CASRRQGAHEQYF	TGTGCCAGCAGGCGACAGGGGGCGCACGAGCAGTACTTC
TRBV5-1	-	TRBJ1-2	TRBD1	CASTEDRGDIYGYTF	TGCGCCAGCACCGAAGACAGGGGCGATATCTATGGCTACACCTTC
TRBV10-3	-	TRBJ1-2	TRBD1	CAISESGQGAFNYGYTF	TGTGCCATCAGTGAGTCGGGGCAGGGGGCCTTTAACTATGGCTACACCTTC
TRBV24-1	-	TRBJ2-2	-	CATGAYTGELFF	TGTGCCACCGGGGCCTACACCGGGGAGCTGTTTTTT
TRBV5-1	-	TRBJ2-7	-	CASSSLSTRYEQYF	TGCGCCAGCAGCTCACTGTCGACTCGATACGAGCAGTACTTC
TRBV27	once	TRBJ1-1	-	CASSLLGPNTEAFF	TGTGCCAGCAGTTTACTCGGTCCGAACACTGAAGCTTTCTTT
TRBV3-1/TRBV3-2	-	TRBJ2-7	TRBD2	CASSQESGTSEW	TGTGCCAGCAGCCAAGAATCCGGGACTAGCGAGTGG
TRBV5-1	-	TRBJ2-4	-	CASSLMGWEAKNIQYF	TGCGCCAGCAGCTTGATGGGGTGGGAGGCCAAAAACATTCAGTACTTC
TRBV4-2	-	TRBJ1-2	-	CASSQDVQARGYTF	TGTGCCAGCAGCCAAGATGTACAGGCACGGGGCTACACCTTC
TRBV6-6	-	TRBJ1-1	-	CASSQSTGEAFF	TGTGCCAGCAGTCAATCGACAGGTGAAGCTTTCTTT
TRBV18	-	TRBJ1-1	TRBD1	CASSPPSQGAEAEAFF	TGTGCCAGCTCACCACCCTCTCAGGGGGCTGAAGCTGAAGCTTTCTTT
TRBV30	-	TRBJ1-4	TRBD1	CAWSDQGVFEKLFF	TGTGCCTGGAGTGATCAGGGGGTTTTTGAAAAACTGTTTTTT
TRBV9	-	TRBJ1-6	TRBD1	CASSVQGQTNSPLHF	TGTGCCAGCAGCGTCCAGGGACAGACTAATTCACCCCTCCACTTT
TRBV21-1	-	TRBJ2-1	-	CALRTSGRSAPPNEQFF	TGTGCCTTGAGGACTAGCGGGAGATCGGCCCCACCCAATGAGCAGTTCTTC
TRBV28	-	TRBJ1-3	-	CASTREGSGNTIYF	TGTGCCAGCACCCGAGAGGGTTCTGGAAACACCATATATTTT
TRBV10-3	once	TRBJ1-2	-	CAISESIGVDHGYTF	TGTGCCATCAGTGAGTCGATCGGGGTGGACCATGGCTACACCTTC
TRBV19	-	TRBJ1-6	TRBD1	CASSPGQPAPLHF	TGTGCCAGTAGCCCGGGACAGCCGGCACCCCTCCACTTT
TRBV27	-	TRBJ2-7	TRBD2	CASSLRGGAYEQYF	TGTGCCAGCAGTTTGCGGGGGGGAGCCTACGAGCAGTACTTC
TRBV20-1	-	TRBJ2-1	TRBD2	CSASYGTSGNNEQFF	TGCAGTGCTAGTTACGGGACTAGCGGGAACAATGAGCAGTTCTTC
TRBV19	-	TRBJ2-2	TRBD1	CASSSGTGITTGELFF	TGTGCCAGTAGTTCCGGGACAGGGATTACGACCGGGGAGCTGTTTTTT
TRBV7-9	-	TRBJ2-5	TRBD2	CASSLGLAGVGETQYF	TGTGCCAGCAGTCTGGGACTAGCGGGAGTCGGTGAGACCCAGTACTTC
TRBV11-2	-	TRBJ2-1	-	CASRSNFNEQFF	TGTGCCAGCAGGTCGAACTTCAATGAGCAGTTCTTC
TRBV6-5	-	TRBJ1-1	-	CASSSTILTEAFF	TGTGCCAGCAGTTCGACAATCCTGACTGAAGCTTTCTTT
TRBV25-1	-	TRBJ1-3	TRBD1	CASSDWTGNTGNTIYF	TGTGCCAGCAGTGACTGGACAGGGAACACTGGAAACACCATATATTTT
TRBV10-3	-	TRBJ1-5	-	CAISALGGGPALDQPQHF	TGTGCCATCAGTGCCCTAGGCGGGGGGCCGGCACTTGATCAGCCCCAGCATTTT
TRBV30	-	TRBJ2-7	TRBD2	CAWSTSASSYEQYF	TGTGCCTGGAGTACTAGCGCCAGCTCCTACGAGCAGTACTTC
TRBV28	-	TRBJ2-7	TRBD1	CASSITGTGFYEQYF	TGTGCCAGCAGTATAACCGGGACAGGGTTTTACGAGCAGTACTTC
TRBV27	-	TRBJ2-1	TRBD2	CASSLSTSGRHEQFF	TGTGCCAGCAGTTTATCGACTAGCGGGAGGCATGAGCAGTTCTTC
TRBV9	-	TRBJ2-3	TRBD2	CASSVGRASGGDTQYF	TGTGCCAGCAGCGTAGGAAGGGCTAGCGGGGGGGATACGCAGTATTTT
TRBV5-1	-	TRBJ1-2	-	CASKEEGWGYGYTF	TGCGCCAGCAAGGAGGAGGGCTGGGGCTATGGCTACACCTTC
TRBV7-9	-	TRBJ2-7	TRBD2	CASSTPGLLYEQYF	TGTGCCAGCAGCACCCCGGGACTACTCTACGAGCAGTACTTC
TRBV2	-	TRBJ1-1	TRBD1	CASRGQGRTEAFF	TGTGCCAGCAGAGGACAGGGTAGGACTGAAGCTTTCTTT
TRBV5-5	-	TRBJ2-7	-	CASSLAVGPPHEQYF	TGTGCCAGCAGCTTGGCTGTGGGGCCCCCCCACGAGCAGTACTTC
TRBV3-1/TRBV3-2	-	TRBJ2-7	TRBD1	CASSEVSGTGSYEQYF	TGTGCCAGCAGTGAGGTCTCGGGGACAGGGTCCTACGAGCAGTACTTC
TRBV12-3/TRBV12-4	-	TRBJ2-2	-	CASSSHNTGELFF	TGTGCCAGCAGTTCACATAACACCGGGGAGCTGTTTTTT
TRBV30	-	TRBJ2-5	-	CAWARSGREPKETQYF	TGTGCCTGGGCGCGCAGCGGGCGTGAACCCAAAGAGACCCAGTACTTC
TRBV6-4	-	TRBJ2-7	-	CASSAIDIEQYF	TGTGCCAGCAGTGCCATCGACATCGAGCAGTACTTC
TRBV30	-	TRBJ1-6	-	CAWKPDPNNSPLHF	TGTGCCTGGAAACCCGATCCTAATAATTCACCCCTCCACTTT
TRBV20-1	-	TRBJ1-6	-	CSASLDGRNSPLHF	TGCAGTGCTAGTTTGGATGGGAGGAATTCACCCCTCCACTTT
TRBV5-1	-	TRBJ1-1	TRBD1	CASSLGLRQGHTEAFF	TGCGCCAGCAGCTTGGGGCTGCGACAGGGGCACACTGAAGCTTTCTTT
TRBV7-2	once	TRBJ2-3	-	CASSHGQTSTDTQYF	TGTGCCAGCAGCCACGGACAGACTAGCACAGATACGCAGTATTTT
TRBV7-2	-	TRBJ1-1	-	CASSLGTATGETEAFF	TGTGCCAGCAGCTTAGGGACAGCCACTGGGGAGACTGAAGCTTTCTTT